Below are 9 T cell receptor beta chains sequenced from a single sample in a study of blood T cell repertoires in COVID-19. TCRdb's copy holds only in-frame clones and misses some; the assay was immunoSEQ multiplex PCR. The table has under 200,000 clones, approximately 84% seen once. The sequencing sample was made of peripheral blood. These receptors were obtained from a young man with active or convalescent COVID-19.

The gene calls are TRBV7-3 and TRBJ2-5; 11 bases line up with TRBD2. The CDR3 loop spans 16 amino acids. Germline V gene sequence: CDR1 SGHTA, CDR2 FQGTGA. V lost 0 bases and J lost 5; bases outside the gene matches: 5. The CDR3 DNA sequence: TGTGCCAGCAGCTTAACTGGGGCTAGCGGGAGGGAGACCCAGTACTTC. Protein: CASSLTGASGRETQYF.

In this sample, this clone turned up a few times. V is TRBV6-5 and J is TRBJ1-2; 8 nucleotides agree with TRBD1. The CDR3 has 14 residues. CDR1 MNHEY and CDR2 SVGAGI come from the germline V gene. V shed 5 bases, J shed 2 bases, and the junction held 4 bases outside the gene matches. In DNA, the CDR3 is TGTGCCAGCAGTCGGACAGGGCTAAACTATGGCTACACCTTC. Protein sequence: CASSRTGLNYGYTF.

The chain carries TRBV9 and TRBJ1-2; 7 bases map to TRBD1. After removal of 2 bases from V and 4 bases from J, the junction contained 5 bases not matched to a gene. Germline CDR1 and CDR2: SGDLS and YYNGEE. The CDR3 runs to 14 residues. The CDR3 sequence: CASSVRQGSYGYTF. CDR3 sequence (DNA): TGTGCCAGCAGCGTCCGACAGGGAAGCTATGGCTACACCTTC. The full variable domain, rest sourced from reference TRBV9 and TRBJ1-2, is DSGVTQTPKHLITATGQRVTLRCSPRSGDLSVYWYQQSLDQGLQFLIQYYNGEERAKGNILERFSAQQFPDLHSELNLSSLELGDSALYFCASSVRQGSYGYTFGSGTRLTVV.

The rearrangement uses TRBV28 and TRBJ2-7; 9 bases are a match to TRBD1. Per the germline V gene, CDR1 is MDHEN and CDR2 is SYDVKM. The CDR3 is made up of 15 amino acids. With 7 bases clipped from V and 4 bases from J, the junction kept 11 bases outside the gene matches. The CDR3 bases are TGTGCCAGCACCCAGAACCGGGACAGGGAATACGAGCAGTACTTC. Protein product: CASTQNRDREYEQYF.

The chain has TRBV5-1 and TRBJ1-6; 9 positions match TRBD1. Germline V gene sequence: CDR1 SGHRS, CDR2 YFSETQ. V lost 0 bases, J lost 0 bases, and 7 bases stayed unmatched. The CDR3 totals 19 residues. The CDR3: CASSLGGTGPSSYNSPLHF. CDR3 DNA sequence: TGCGCCAGCAGCTTGGGGGGGACAGGGCCTAGCTCCTATAATTCACCCCTCCACTTT.

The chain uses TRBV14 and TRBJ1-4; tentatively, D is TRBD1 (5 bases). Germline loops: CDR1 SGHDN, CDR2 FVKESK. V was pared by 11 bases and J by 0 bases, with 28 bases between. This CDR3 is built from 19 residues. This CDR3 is CAPRAGGGYGEATNEKLFF. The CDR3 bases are TGTGCCCCCCGGGCAGGTGGGGGGTATGGGGAGGCAACTAATGAAAAACTGTTTTTT.

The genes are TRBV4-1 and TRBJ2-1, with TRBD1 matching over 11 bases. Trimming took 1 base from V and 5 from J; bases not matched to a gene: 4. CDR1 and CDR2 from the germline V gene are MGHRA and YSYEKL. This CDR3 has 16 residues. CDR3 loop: CASSQADRGPNNEQFF. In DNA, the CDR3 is TGCGCCAGCAGCCAAGCGGACAGGGGGCCAAACAATGAGCAGTTCTTC.

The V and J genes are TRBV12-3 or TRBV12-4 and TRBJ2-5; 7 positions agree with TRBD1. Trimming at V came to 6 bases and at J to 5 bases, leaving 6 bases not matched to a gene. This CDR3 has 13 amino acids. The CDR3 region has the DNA TGTGCCAGCAGCGGGACAGAGGGGGAGACCCAGTACTTC. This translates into CASSGTEGETQYF.

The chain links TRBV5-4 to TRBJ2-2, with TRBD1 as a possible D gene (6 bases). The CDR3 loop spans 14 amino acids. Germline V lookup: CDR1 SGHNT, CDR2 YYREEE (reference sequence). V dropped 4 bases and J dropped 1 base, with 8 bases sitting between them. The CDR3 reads CASSQTGNTGELFF. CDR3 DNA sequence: TGTGCCAGCAGCCAGACAGGGAACACCGGGGAGCTGTTTTTT.